This T cell receptor (beta chain) was retrieved from a study of T cells in localized non-small cell lung cancer. Germline V lookup: CDR1 MDHEN, CDR2 SYDVKM. The CDR3 extends over 13 amino acids. Germline trimming cut 5 bases from V and 8 bases from J; bases unmatched to any gene: 6. Generated by immunoSEQ multiplex PCR, the TCRdb table keeps only in-frame clones and is missing some. The table records tens of thousands of clones, roughly 80% of them present only once. Study-wide points: Heterogeneity remains possible, as sequencing covered one tumor region only. With higher T cell density in blood came longer overall survival. Across samples, adjacent lung featured a median roughly 50 of the top 100 tumor clones.

Comment on this clone: Its specificity is unknown.

Sequenced material: peripheral blood, taken before any cancer treatment. The rearrangement uses TRBV28 and TRBJ2-1; TRBD2 agrees at 7 bases. The TCR was taken from a man aged 40 to 70 with stage III squamous cell lung carcinoma. CDR3 bases: TGTGCCAGCAGTCTTGGGGGGGACTATGAGCAGTTCTTC. This translates into CASSLGGDYEQFF.